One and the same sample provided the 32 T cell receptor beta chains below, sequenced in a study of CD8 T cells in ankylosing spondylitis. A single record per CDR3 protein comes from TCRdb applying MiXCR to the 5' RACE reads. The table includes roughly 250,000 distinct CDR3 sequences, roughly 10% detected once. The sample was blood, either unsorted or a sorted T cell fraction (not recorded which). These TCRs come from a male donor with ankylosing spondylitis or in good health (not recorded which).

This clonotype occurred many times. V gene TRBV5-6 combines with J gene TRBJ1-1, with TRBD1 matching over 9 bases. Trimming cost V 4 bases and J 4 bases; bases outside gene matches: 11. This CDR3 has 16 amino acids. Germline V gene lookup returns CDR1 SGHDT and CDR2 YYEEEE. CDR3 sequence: CASSPGTGFGGTEAFF. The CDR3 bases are TGTGCCAGCAGCCCCGGGACAGGGTTTGGCGGCACTGAAGCTTTCTTT.

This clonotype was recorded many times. The CDR3 loop is CASSRQGSPSREQYF. Here the CDR3 DNA reads TGTGCCAGCAGTCGTCAAGGGTCCCCTTCTAGGGAGCAGTACTTC. The chain has TRBV6-1 and TRBJ2-7, with D hard to call. There are 15 residues in the CDR3. The V gene's germline CDR1 is MNHNS and CDR2 SASEGT. Deletions cut 5 bases from V and 7 bases from J, with 21 bases between.

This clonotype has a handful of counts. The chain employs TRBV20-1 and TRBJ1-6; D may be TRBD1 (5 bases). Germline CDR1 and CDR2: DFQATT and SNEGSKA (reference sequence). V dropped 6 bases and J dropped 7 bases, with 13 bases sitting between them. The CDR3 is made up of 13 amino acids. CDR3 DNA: TGCAGTGCCACCAGCGGGGCCAATTCACCCCTCCACTTT. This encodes CSATSGANSPLHF.

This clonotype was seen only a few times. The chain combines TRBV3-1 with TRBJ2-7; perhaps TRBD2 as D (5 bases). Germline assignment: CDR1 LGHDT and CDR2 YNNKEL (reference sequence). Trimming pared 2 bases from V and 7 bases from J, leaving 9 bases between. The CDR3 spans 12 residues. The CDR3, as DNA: TGTGCCAGCAGCCAAAAACCGGGGGAGCAGTACTTC. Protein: CASSQKPGEQYF.

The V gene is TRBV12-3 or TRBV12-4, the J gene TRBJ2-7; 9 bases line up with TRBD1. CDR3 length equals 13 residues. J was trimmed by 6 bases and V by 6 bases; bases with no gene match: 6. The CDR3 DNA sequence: TGTGCCAGCAGACGAGAGACAGGGGGCGAGCAGTACTTC. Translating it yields CASRRETGGEQYF.

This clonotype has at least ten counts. Here the CDR3 DNA reads TGTGCCAGCAGCCACGGAGGCACTAGCGGCCAAGAGACCCAGTACTTC. Protein product: CASSHGGTSGQETQYF. The chain employs TRBV3-1 and TRBJ2-5, with 8 positions matching TRBD2. The CDR3 consists of 16 residues. Germline-derived CDR1 and CDR2 are LGHDT and YNNKEL (reference sequence). The ends lost 3 bases at V and 1 base at J; junction bases unmatched: 7.

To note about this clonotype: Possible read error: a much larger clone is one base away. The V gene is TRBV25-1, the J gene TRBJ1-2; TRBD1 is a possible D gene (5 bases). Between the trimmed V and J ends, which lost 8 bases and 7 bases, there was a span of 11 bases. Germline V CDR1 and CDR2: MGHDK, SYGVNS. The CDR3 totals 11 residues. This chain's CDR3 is CASVGESGYTF. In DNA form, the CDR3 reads TGTGCCAGCGTGGGGGAGAGTGGCTACACCTTC.

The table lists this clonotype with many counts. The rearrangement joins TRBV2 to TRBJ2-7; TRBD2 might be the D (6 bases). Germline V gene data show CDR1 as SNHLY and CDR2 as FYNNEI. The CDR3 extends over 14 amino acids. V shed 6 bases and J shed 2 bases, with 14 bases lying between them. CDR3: CASRIGGVAYEQYF. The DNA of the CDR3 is TGTGCCAGCAGGATCGGAGGGGTAGCCTACGAGCAGTACTTC.

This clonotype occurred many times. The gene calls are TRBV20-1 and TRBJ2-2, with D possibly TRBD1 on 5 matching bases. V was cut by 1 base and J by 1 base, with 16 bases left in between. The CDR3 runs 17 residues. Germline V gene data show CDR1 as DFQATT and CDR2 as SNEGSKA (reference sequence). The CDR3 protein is CSARGVDRQRNTGELFF. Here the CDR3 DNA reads TGCAGTGCTAGAGGGGTTGACAGACAAAGGAACACCGGGGAGCTGTTTTTT.

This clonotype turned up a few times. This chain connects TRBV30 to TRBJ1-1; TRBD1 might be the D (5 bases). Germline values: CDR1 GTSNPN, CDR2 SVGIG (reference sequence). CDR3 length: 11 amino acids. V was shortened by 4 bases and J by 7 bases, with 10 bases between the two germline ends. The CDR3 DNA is TGTGCCTGGAACCGACAGTTTGAAGCTTTCTTT. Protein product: CAWNRQFEAFF.

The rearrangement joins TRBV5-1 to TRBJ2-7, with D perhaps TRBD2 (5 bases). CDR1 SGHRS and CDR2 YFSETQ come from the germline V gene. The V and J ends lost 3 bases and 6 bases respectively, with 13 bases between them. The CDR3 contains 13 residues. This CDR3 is CASSSHASSEQYF. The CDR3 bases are TGCGCCAGCAGCTCCCATGCTAGCTCCGAGCAGTACTTC.

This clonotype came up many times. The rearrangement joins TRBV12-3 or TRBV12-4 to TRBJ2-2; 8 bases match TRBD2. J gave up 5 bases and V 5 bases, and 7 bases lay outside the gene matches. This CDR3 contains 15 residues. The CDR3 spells CASSPGGAKTGELFF. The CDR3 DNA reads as TGTGCCAGCAGTCCCGGGGGGGCCAAAACCGGGGAGCTGTTTTTT.

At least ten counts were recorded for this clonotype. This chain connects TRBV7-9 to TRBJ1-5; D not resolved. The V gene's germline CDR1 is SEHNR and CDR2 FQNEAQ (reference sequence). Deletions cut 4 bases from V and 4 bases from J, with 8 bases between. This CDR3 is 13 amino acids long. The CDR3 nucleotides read TGTGCCAGCAGCTCGGACGGTAATCAGCCCCAGCATTTT. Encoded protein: CASSSDGNQPQHF.

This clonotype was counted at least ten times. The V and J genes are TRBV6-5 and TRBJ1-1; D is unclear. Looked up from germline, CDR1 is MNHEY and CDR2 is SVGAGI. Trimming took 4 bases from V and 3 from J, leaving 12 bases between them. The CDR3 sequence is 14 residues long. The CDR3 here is CASSSSGIYTEAFF. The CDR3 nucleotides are TGTGCCAGCAGTTCATCGGGGATATACACTGAAGCTTTCTTT.

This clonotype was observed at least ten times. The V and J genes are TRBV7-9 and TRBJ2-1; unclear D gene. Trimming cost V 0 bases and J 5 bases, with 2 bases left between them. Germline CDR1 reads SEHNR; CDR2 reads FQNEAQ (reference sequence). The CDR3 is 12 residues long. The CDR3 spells CASSLADNEQFF. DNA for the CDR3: TGTGCCAGCAGCTTAGCCGACAATGAGCAGTTCTTC.

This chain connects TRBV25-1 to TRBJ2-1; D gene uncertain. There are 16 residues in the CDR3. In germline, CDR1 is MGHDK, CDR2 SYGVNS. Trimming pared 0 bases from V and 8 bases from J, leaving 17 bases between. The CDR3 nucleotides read TGTGCCAGCAGTGAATATGAACTCCCTGGGGTCGATGAGCAGTTCTTC. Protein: CASSEYELPGVDEQFF.

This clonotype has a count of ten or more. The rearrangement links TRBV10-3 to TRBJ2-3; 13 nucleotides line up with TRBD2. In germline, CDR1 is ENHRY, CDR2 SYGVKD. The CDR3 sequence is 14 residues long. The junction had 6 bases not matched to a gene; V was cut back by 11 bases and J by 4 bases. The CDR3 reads CAARTSGSADTQYF. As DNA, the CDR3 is TGTGCCGCCCGGACTAGCGGGAGTGCAGATACGCAGTATTTT.

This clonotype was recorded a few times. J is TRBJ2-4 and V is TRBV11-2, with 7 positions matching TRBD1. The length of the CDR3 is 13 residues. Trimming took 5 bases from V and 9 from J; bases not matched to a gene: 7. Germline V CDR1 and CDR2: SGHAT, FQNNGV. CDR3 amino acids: CASSPGAGGIQYF. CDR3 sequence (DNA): TGTGCCAGCAGCCCTGGGGCAGGGGGCATTCAGTACTTC.

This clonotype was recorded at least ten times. CDR3 amino acids: CASSLSGSGTGELFF. CDR3 bases: TGCGCCAGCAGCTTGTCGGGTAGCGGCACCGGGGAGCTGTTTTTT. This chain links TRBV5-1 with TRBJ2-2; tentatively, D is TRBD2 (6 bases). There are 15 residues in the CDR3. Trimming left V 1 base short and J 4 bases short, with 11 bases between. Germline V gives CDR1 SGHRS, CDR2 YFSETQ.

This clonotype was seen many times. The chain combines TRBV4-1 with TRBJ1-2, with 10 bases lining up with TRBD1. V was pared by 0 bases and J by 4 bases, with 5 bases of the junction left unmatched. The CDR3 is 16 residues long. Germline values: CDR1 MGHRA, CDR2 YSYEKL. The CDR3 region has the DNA TGCGCCAGCAGCCAAGACCGGGACAGGGGATTCTATGGCTACACCTTC. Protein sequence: CASSQDRDRGFYGYTF.

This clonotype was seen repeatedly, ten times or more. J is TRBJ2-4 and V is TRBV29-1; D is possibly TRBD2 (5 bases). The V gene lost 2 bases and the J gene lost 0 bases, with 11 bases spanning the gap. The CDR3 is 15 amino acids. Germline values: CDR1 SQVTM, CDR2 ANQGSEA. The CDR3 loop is CSVELGGLAKNIQYF. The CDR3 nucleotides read TGCAGCGTTGAATTGGGCGGACTAGCCAAAAACATTCAGTACTTC. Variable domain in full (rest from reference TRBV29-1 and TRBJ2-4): SAVISQKPSRDICQRGTSLTIQCQVDSQVTMMFWYRQQPGQSLTLIATANQGSEATYESGFVIDKFPISRPNLTFSTLTVSNMSPEDSSIYLCSVELGGLAKNIQYFGAGTRLSVL.

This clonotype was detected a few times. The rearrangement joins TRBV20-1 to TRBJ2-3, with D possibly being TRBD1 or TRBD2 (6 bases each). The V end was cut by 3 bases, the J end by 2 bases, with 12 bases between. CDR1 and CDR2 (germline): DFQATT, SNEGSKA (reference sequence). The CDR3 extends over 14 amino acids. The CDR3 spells CSARRGAFTDTQYF. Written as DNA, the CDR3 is TGCAGTGCTAGGAGGGGGGCCTTCACAGATACGCAGTATTTT.

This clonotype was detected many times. CDR3 nucleotide sequence: TGTGCCAGCAGTCCAGGGGGCGCAACTACTGAAGCTTTCTTT. It specifies CASSPGGATTEAFF. The V and J genes are TRBV4-2 and TRBJ1-1; 8 bases fit TRBD1. The CDR3 runs to 14 residues. V shed 6 bases and J 5 bases; nucleotides not matched to a gene: 8. Germline values: CDR1 LGHNA, CDR2 YNFKEQ.

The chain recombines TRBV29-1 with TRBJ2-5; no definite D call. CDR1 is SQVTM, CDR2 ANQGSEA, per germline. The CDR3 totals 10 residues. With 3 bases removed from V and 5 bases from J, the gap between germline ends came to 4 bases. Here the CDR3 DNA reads TGCAGCGTTGAGGTGGAGACCCAGTACTTC. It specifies CSVEVETQYF. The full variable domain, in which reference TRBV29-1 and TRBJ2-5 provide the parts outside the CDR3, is SAVISQKPSRDICQRGTSLTIQCQVDSQVTMMFWYRQQPGQSLTLIATANQGSEATYESGFVIDKFPISRPNLTFSTLTVSNMSPEDSSIYLCSVEVETQYFGPGTRLLVL.

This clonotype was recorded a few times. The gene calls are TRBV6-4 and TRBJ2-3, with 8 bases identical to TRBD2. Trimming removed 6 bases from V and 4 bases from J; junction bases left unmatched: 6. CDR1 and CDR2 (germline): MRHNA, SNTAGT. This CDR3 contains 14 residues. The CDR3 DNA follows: TGTGCCAGCAGACTCGGGGGGGTTGCAGATACGCAGTATTTT. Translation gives CASRLGGVADTQYF.

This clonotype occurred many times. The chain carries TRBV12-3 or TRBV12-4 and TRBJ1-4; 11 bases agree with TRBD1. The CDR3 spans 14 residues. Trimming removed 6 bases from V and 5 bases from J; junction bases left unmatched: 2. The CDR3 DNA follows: TGTGCCAGCAGGGGGACAGGGGGGAATGAAAAACTGTTTTTT. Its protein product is CASRGTGGNEKLFF.

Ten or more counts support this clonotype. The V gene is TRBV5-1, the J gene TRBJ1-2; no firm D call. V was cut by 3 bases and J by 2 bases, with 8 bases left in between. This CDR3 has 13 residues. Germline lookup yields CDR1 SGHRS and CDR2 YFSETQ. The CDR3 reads CASSSDPNYGYTF. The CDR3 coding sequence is TGCGCCAGCAGCTCCGACCCAAACTATGGCTACACCTTC.

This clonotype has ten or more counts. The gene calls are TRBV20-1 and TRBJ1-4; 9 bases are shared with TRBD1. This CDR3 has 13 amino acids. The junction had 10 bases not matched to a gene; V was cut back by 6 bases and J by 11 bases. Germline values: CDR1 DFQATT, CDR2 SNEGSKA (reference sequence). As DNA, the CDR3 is TGCAGTGCCCGCACACAGGGGGCCCTTAAACTGTTTTTT. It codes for CSARTQGALKLFF.

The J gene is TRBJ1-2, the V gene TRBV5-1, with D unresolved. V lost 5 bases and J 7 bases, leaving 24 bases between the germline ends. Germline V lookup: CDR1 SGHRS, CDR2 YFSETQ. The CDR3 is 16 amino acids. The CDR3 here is CASRAVAGGTPTGYTF. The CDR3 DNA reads TGCGCCAGCAGGGCTGTGGCCGGTGGCACCCCTACTGGCTACACCTTC.

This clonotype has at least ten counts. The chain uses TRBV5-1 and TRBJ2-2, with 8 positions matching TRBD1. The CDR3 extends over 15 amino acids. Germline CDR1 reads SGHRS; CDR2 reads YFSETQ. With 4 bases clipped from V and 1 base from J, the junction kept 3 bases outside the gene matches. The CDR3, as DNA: TGCGCCAGCAGCCCCGGGACAGGGAACACCGGGGAGCTGTTTTTT. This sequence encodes CASSPGTGNTGELFF.

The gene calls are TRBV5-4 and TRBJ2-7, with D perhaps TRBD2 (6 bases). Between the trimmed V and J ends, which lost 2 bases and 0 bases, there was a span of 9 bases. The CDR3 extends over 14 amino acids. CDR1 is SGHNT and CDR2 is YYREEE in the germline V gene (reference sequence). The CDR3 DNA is TGTGCCAGCAGCTTTTTGGAGGGCTCCTACGAGCAGTACTTC. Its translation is CASSFLEGSYEQYF.

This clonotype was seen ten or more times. This CDR3 is CSARGRGSYNEQFF. The CDR3 region has the DNA TGCAGTGCTAGAGGGCGGGGATCCTACAATGAGCAGTTCTTC. The J gene is TRBJ2-1, the V gene TRBV20-1; D might be TRBD2 (6 bases). V lost 1 base and J lost 1, with 8 bases in between. CDR3 length: 14 amino acids. Germline lookup yields CDR1 DFQATT and CDR2 SNEGSKA (reference sequence).